These 5 T cell receptor beta chains originate from one sample sequenced in a study of response to subunit inactivated influenza vaccine. TCRdb independently ran MiXCR on the RT-PCR reads; one entry per CDR3 protein. Of roughly 290,000 distinct CDR3 sequences listed, 21% are singletons. Sample: PBMCs from blood, taken about 20 months after vaccination. These receptors all come from a man between 50 and 69 years old who received an inactivated influenza vaccine.

This clonotype was seen at least ten times. This chain uses TRBV9 with TRBJ2-7; 8 bases align to TRBD2. After removal of 2 bases from V and 5 bases from J, the junction contained 18 bases not matched to a gene. This CDR3 is built from 18 residues. Germline V CDR1 and CDR2: SGDLS, YYNGEE. Written as DNA, the CDR3 is TGTGCCAGCAGCGTTGGGGCTGGTGGACTAGCTGGCGCCCACGAGCAGTACTTC. Protein: CASSVGAGGLAGAHEQYF.

The chain couples TRBV30 to TRBJ1-5; perhaps TRBD1 as D (6 bases). Germline V CDR1 and CDR2: GTSNPN, SVGIG (reference sequence). The length of the CDR3 is 15 residues. The V end was cut by 0 bases, the J end by 1 base, with 10 bases between. The CDR3 protein is CAWSVGGASNQPQHF. In DNA form, the CDR3 reads TGTGCCTGGAGTGTAGGGGGGGCGAGCAATCAGCCCCAGCATTTT. Combining the CDR3 with reference TRBV30 and TRBJ1-5 gives the whole variable domain SQTIHQWPATLVQPVGSPLSLECTVEGTSNPNLYWYRQAAGRGLQLLFYSVGIGQISSEVPQNLSASRPQDRQFILSSKKLLLSDSGFYLCAWSVGGASNQPQHFGDGTRLSIL.

This clonotype was recorded at least ten times. J is TRBJ2-7 and V is TRBV5-4, with 7 bases fitting TRBD1. The trim removed 0 bases at V and 1 base at J, leaving 4 bases unmatched. The length of the CDR3 is 15 residues. The germline V gene has CDR1 SGHNT and CDR2 YYREEE (reference sequence). The CDR3 sequence is CASSLGDRESYEQYF. The CDR3 DNA is TGTGCCAGCAGCTTGGGCGACAGGGAATCCTACGAGCAGTACTTC.

The chain joins TRBV20-1 to TRBJ2-5; a weak D match, TRBD1 (6 bases). Trimming removed 3 bases at V and 5 bases at J, with 10 bases between. CDR3 size: 12 residues. Germline V CDR1 and CDR2: DFQATT, SNEGSKA (reference sequence). CDR3 amino acids: CSASDTGETQYF. As DNA, the CDR3 is TGCAGTGCTAGCGACACAGGGGAGACCCAGTACTTC.

J is TRBJ2-2 and V is TRBV7-2; D not certain. The V gene's germline CDR1 is SGHTA and CDR2 FQGNSA. The CDR3 has 11 residues. Trimming cost V 4 bases and J 8 bases, with 5 bases left between them. CDR3: CASSSQGELFF. CDR3 sequence (DNA): TGTGCCAGCAGCTCGCAGGGGGAGCTGTTTTTT. Together with reference TRBV7-2 and TRBJ2-2, the CDR3 gives the full variable domain: GAGVSQSPSNKVTEKGKDVELRCDPISGHTALYWYRQSLGQGLEFLIYFQGNSAPDKSGLPSDRFSAERTGGSVSTLTIQRTQQEDSAVYLCASSSQGELFFGEGSRLTVL.